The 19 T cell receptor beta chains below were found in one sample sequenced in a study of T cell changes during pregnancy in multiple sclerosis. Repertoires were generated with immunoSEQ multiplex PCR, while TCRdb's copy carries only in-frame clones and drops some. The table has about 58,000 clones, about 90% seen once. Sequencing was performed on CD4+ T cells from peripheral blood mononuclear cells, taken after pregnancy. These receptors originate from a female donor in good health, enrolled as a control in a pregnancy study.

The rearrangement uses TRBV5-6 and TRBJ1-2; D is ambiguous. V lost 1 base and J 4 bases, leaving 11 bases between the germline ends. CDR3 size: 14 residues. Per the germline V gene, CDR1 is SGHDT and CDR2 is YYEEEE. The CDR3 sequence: CASSLSGDLYGYTF. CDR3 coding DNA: TGTGCCAGCAGCTTGTCCGGGGATCTCTATGGCTACACCTTC.

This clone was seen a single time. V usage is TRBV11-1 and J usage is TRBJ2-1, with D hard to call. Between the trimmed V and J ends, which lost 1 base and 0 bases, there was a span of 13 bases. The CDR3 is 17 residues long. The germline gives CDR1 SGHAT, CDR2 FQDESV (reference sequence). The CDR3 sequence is CASSLVRNPSSYNEQFF. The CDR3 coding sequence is TGTGCCAGCAGCTTAGTCCGCAACCCCAGCTCCTACAATGAGCAGTTCTTC.

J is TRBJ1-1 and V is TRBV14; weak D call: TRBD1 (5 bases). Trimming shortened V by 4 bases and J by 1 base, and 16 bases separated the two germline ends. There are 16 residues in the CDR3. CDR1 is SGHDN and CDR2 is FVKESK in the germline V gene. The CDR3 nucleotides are TGTGCCAGCAGCCGGACCGTCGTTACAGGGAACACTGAAGCTTTCTTT. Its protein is CASSRTVVTGNTEAFF.

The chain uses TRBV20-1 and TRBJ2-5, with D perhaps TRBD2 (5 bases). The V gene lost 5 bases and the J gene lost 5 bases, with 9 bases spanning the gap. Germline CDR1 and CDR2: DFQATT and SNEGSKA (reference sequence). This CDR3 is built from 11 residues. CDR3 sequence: CSAPRVETQYF. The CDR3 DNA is TGCAGTGCTCCGAGGGTCGAGACCCAGTACTTC.

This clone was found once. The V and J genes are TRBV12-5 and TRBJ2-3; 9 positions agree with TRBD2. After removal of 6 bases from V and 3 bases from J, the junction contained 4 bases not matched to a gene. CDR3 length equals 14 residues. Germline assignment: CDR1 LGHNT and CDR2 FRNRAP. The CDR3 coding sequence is TGTGCTAGTGGCGGAAGCGGGGGGACAGATACGCAGTATTTT. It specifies CASGGSGGTDTQYF.

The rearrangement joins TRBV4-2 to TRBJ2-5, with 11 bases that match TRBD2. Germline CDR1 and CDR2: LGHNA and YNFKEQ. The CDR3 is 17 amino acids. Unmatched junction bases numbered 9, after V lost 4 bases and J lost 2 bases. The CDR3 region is CASSPDSGLAVQETQYF. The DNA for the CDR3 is TGTGCCAGCAGCCCGGATTCGGGACTAGCGGTTCAAGAGACCCAGTACTTC.

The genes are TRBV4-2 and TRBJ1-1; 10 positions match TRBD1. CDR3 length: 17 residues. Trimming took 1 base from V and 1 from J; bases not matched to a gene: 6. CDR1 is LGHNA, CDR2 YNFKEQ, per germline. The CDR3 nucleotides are TGTGCCAGCAGCCAAGCCCACGGACAGGGGGGGAACACTGAAGCTTTCTTT. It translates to CASSQAHGQGGNTEAFF.

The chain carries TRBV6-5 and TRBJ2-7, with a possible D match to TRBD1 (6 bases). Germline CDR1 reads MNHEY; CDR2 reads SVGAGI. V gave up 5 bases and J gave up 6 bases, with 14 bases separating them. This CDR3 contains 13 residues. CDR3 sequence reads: CASSPGQHREQYF. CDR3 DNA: TGTGCCAGCAGTCCCGGACAGCACCGCGAGCAGTACTTC.

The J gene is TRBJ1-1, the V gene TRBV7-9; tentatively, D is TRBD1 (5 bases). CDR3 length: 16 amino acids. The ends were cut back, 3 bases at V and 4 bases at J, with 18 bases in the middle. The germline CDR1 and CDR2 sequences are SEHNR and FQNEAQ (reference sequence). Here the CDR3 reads CASSFPGRGRSTEAFF. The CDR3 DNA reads TGTGCCAGCAGCTTTCCGGGACGCGGGAGGAGCACTGAAGCTTTCTTT.

This CDR3 is CASSLLTTPYNEQFF. CDR3 nucleotide sequence: TGTGCCAGCAGCTTATTAACTACTCCCTACAATGAGCAGTTCTTC. This chain uses TRBV11-2 with TRBJ2-1; D is undetermined. The germline CDR1 and CDR2 sequences are SGHAT and FQNNGV. The CDR3 is 15 residues long. V was shortened by 2 bases and J by 2 bases, with 10 bases between the two germline ends.

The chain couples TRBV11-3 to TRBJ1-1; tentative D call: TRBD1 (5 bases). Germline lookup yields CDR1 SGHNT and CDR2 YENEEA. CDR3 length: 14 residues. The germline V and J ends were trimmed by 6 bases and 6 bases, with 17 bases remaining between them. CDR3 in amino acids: CASSQMQGIAEAFF. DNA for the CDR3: TGTGCCAGCAGTCAAATGCAGGGTATCGCTGAAGCTTTCTTT.

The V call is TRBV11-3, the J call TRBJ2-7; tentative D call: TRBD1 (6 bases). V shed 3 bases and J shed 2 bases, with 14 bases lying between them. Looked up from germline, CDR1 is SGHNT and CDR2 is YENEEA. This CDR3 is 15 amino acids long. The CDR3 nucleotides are TGTGCCAGCAGCTTCGTGTCGACAGGTCCCTACGAGCAGTACTTC. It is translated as CASSFVSTGPYEQYF.

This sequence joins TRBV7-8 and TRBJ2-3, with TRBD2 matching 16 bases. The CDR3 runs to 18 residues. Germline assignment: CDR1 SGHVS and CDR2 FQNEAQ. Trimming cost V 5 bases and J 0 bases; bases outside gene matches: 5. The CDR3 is CASSPGLAGGRSTDTQYF. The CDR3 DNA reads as TGTGCCAGCAGCCCGGGACTAGCGGGGGGGCGAAGCACAGATACGCAGTATTTT. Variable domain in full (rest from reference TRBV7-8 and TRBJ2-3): GAGVSQSPRYKVAKRGQDVALRCDPISGHVSLFWYQQALGQGPEFLTYFQNEAQLDKSGLPSDRFFAERPEGSVSTLKIQRTQQEDSAVYLCASSPGLAGGRSTDTQYFGPGTRLTVL.

As DNA, the CDR3 is TGTGCCAGTAGTATCCTCTTACCGGGACAGGGAACTGGAAACACCATATATTTT. Protein sequence: CASSILLPGQGTGNTIYF. The gene calls are TRBV19 and TRBJ1-3; 9 bases are a match to TRBD1. The germline gives CDR1 LNHDA, CDR2 SQIVND (reference sequence). CDR3 length equals 18 residues. With V trimmed by 3 bases and J by 2 bases, 11 bases remained unmatched.

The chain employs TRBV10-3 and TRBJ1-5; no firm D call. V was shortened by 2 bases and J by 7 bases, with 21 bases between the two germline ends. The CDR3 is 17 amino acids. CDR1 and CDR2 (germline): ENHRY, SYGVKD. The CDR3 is CAISEPGRGPNQQPQHF. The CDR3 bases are TGTGCCATCAGTGAGCCGGGCCGAGGGCCCAATCAGCAGCCCCAGCATTTT.

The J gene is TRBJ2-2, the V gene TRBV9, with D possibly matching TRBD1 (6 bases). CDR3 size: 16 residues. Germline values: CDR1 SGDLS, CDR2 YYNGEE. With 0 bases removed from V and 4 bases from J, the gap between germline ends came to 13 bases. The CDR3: CASSVAAQGFTGELFF. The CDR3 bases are TGTGCCAGCAGCGTAGCTGCGCAGGGGTTCACCGGGGAGCTGTTTTTT.

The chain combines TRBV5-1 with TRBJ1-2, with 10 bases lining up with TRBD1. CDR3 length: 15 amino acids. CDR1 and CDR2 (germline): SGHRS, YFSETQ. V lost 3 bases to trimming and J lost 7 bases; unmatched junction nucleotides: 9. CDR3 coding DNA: TGCGCCAGCAGCTCGACCGGGACAGGGGAGAGTGGCTACACCTTC. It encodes CASSSTGTGESGYTF.

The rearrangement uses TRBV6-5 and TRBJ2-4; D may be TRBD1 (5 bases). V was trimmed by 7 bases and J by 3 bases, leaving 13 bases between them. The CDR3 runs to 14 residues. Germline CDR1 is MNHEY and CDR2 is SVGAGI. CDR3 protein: CASTAGLNKNIQYF. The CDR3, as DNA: TGTGCCAGCACGGCAGGGTTAAACAAAAACATTCAGTACTTC.

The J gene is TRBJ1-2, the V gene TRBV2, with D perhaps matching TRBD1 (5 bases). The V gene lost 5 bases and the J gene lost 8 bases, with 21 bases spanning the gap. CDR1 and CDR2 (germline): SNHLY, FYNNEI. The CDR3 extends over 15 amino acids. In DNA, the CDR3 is TGTGCCAGCAGTTACTTACAGGACCCCGCCGGCGGCTACACCTTC. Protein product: CASSYLQDPAGGYTF.